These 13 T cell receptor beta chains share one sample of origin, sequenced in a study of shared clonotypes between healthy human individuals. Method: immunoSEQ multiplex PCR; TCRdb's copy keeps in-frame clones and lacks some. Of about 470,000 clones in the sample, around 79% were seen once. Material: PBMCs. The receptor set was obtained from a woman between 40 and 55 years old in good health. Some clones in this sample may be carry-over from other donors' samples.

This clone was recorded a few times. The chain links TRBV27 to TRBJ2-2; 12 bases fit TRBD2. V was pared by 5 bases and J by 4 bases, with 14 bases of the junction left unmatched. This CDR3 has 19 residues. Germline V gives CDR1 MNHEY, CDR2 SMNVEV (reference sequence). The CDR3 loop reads CASSLPLVPGLAGTGELFF. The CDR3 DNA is TGTGCCAGCAGTCTCCCTTTAGTTCCGGGACTAGCGGGCACCGGGGAGCTGTTTTTT.

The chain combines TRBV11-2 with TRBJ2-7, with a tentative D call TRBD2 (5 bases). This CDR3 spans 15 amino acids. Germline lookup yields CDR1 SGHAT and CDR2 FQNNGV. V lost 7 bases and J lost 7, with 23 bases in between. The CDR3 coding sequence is TGTGCCAGCACCTGGTCCGGGTCGCGGTGGGAGGAGCAGTACTTC. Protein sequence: CASTWSGSRWEEQYF. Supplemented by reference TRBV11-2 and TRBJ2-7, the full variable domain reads EAGVAQSPRYKIIEKRQSVAFWCNPISGHATLYWYQQILGQGPKLLIQFQNNGVVDDSQLPKDRFSAERLKGVDSTLKIQPAKLEDSAVYLCASTWSGSRWEEQYFGPGTRLTVT.

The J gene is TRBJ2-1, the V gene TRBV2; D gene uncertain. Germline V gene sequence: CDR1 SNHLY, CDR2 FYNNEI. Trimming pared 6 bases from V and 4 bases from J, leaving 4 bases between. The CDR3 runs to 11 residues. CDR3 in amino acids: CASSIYNEQFF. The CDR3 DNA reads TGTGCCAGCAGCATATACAATGAGCAGTTCTTC. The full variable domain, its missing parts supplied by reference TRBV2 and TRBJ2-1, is EPEVTQTPSHQVTQMGQEVILRCVPISNHLYFYWYRQILGQKVEFLVSFYNNEISEKSEIFDDQFSVERPDGSNFTLKIRSTKLEDSAMYFCASSIYNEQFFGPGTRLTVL.

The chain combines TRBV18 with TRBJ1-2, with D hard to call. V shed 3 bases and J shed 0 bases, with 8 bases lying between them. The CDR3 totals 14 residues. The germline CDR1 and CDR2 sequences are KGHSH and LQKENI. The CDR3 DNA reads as TGTGCCAGCTCACCCCAGGCCACTAACTATGGCTACACCTTC. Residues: CASSPQATNYGYTF.

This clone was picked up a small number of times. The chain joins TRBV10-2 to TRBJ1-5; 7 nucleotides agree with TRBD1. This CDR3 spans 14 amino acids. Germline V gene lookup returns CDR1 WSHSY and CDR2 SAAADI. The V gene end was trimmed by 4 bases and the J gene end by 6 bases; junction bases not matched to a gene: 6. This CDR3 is CASSVQGLGQPQHF. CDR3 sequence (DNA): TGCGCCAGCAGTGTACAGGGGTTGGGTCAGCCCCAGCATTTT.

This CDR3 reads CAWRNPLSEQYF. CDR3 in DNA: TGTGCCTGGAGAAACCCCTTAAGCGAGCAGTACTTC. V usage is TRBV30 and J usage is TRBJ2-5; D ambiguous. The J call is doubtful: the DNA matches TRBJ2-7 better. The germline gives CDR1 GTSNPN, CDR2 SVGIG (reference sequence). The CDR3 covers 12 residues.

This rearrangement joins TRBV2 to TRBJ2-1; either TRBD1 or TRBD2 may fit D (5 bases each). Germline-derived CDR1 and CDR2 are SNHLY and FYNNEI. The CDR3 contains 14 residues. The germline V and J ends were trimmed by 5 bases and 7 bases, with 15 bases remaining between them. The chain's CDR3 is CASSRTWGLNEQFF. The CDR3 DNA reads TGTGCCAGCAGTAGGACATGGGGGTTGAATGAGCAGTTCTTC.

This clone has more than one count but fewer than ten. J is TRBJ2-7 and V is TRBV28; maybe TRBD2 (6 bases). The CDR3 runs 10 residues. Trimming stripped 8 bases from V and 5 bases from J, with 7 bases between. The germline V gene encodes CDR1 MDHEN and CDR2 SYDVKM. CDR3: CASGGNEQYF. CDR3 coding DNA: TGTGCCAGCGGCGGGAACGAGCAGTACTTC.

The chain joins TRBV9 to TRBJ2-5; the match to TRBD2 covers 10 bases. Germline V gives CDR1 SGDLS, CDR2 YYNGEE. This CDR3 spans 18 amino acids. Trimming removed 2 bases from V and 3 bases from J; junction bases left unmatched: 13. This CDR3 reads CASSVGYSPSGGEETQYF. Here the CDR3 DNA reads TGTGCCAGCAGCGTGGGCTACTCCCCTAGCGGGGGTGAAGAGACCCAGTACTTC.

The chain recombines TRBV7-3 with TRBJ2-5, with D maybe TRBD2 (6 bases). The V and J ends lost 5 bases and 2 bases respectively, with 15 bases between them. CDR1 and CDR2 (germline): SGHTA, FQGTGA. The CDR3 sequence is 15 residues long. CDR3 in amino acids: CASSLRGGEQETQYF. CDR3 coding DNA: TGTGCCAGCAGCCTCCGAGGCGGGGAACAAGAGACCCAGTACTTC.

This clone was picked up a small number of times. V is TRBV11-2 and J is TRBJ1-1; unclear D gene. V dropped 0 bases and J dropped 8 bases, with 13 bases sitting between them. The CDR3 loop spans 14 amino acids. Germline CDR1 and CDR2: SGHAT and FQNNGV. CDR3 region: CASSLDYEGGEAFF. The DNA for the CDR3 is TGTGCCAGCAGCTTAGATTATGAAGGTGGCGAAGCTTTCTTT.

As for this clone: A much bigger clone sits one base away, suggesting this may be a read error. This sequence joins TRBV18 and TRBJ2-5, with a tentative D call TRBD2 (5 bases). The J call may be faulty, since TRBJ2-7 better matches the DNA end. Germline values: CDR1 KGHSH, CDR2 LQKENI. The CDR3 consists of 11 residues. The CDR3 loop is CASRDSYEQYF. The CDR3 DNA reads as TGTGCCAGCCGGGACTCCTACGAGCAGTACTTC.

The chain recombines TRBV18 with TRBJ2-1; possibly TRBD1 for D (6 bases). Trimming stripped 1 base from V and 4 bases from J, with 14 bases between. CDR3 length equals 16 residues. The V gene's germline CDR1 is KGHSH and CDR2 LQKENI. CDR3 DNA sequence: TGTGCCAGCTCACCACTTTCCAGGGGACGGTACAATGAGCAGTTCTTC. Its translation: CASSPLSRGRYNEQFF. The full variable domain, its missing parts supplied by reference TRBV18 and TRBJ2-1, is NAGVMQNPRHLVRRRGQEARLRCSPMKGHSHVYWYRQLPEEGLKFMVYLQKENIIDESGMPKERFSAEFPKEGPSILRIQQVVRGDSAAYFCASSPLSRGRYNEQFFGPGTRLTVL.